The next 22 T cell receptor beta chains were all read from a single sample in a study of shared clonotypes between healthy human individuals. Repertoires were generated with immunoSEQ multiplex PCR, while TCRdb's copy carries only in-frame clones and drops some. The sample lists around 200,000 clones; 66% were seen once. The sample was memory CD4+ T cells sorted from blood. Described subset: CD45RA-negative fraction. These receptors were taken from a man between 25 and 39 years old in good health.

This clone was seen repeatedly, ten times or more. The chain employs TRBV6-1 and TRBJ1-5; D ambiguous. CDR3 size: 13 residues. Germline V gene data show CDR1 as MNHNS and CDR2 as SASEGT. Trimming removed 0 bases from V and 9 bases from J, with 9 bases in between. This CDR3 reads CASSEALHRPQHF. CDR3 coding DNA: TGTGCCAGCAGTGAAGCCCTCCATCGGCCCCAGCATTTT.

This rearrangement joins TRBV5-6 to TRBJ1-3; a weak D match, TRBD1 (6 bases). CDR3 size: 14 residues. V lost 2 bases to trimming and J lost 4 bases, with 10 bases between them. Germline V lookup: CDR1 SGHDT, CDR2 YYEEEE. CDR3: CASSLTGSGNTIYF. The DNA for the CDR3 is TGTGCCAGCAGCTTAACAGGGTCAGGAAACACCATATATTTT.

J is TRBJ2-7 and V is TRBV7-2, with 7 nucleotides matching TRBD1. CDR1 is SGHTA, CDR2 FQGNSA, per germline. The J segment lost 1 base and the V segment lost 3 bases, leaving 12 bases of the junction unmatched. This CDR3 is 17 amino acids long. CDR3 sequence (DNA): TGTGCCAGCAGCTTCCAAGGGGGTATGACAGGGTCCTACGAGCAGTACTTC. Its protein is CASSFQGGMTGSYEQYF.

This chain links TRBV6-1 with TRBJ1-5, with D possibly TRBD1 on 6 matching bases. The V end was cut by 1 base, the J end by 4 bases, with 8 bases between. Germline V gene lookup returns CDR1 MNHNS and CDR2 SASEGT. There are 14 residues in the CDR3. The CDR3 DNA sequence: TGTGCCAGCAGTGAAGAAGGGGGGAATCAGCCCCAGCATTTT. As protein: CASSEEGGNQPQHF.

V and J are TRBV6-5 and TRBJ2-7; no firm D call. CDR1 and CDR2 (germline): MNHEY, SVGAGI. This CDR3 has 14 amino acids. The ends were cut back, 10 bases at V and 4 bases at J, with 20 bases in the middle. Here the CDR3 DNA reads TGTGCCATCCTCTCCCTTGAGGCCCTTTACGAGCAGTACTTC. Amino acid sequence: CAILSLEALYEQYF.

The CDR3 DNA reads TGTGCCAGCTCACTAAGCCAGGGGAAGATCAACGAGCAGTACTTC. Residues: CASSLSQGKINEQYF. V is TRBV18 and J is TRBJ2-7, with D possibly TRBD1 on 6 matching bases. Germline V CDR1 and CDR2: KGHSH, LQKENI. CDR3 length equals 15 residues. Trimming took 4 bases from V and 5 from J, leaving 18 bases between them. The complete variable domain, with remaining parts taken from reference TRBV18 and TRBJ2-7, reads NAGVMQNPRHLVRRRGQEARLRCSPMKGHSHVYWYRQLPEEGLKFMVYLQKENIIDESGMPKERFSAEFPKEGPSILRIQQVVRGDSAAYFCASSLSQGKINEQYFGPGTRLTVT.

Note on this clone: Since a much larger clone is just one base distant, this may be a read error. The CDR3 is CASSRAGEADTQYF. DNA for the CDR3: TGCGCCAGCAGCCGGGCGGGGGAAGCAGATACGCAGTATTTT. V usage is TRBV5-1 and J usage is TRBJ2-3, with 7 bases that match TRBD2. V lost 4 bases, J lost 4 bases, and 6 bases stayed unmatched. Germline-derived CDR1 and CDR2 are SGHRS and YFSETQ. The CDR3 runs to 14 residues.

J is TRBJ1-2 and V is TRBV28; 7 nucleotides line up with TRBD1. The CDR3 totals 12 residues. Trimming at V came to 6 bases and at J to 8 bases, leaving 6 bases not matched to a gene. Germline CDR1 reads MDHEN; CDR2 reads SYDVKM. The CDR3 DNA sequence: TGTGCCAGCAGGCTGACAGGGTTAGGCTACACCTTC. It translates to CASRLTGLGYTF.

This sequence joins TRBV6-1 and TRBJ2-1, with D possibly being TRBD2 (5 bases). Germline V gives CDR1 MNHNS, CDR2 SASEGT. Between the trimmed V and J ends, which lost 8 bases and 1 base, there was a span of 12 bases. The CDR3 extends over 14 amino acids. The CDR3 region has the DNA TGTGCCAGCGGGAGTGGTTTGTCCTACAATGAGCAGTTCTTC. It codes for CASGSGLSYNEQFF.

The CDR3 protein is CASSRGTDTEAFF. The CDR3 region has the DNA TGTGCCAGCTCACGGGGGACAGACACTGAAGCTTTCTTT. This chain connects TRBV18 to TRBJ1-1, with 7 nucleotides matching TRBD1. Germline lookup yields CDR1 KGHSH and CDR2 LQKENI. V lost 4 bases, J lost 3 bases, and 2 bases stayed unmatched. The CDR3 spans 13 residues.

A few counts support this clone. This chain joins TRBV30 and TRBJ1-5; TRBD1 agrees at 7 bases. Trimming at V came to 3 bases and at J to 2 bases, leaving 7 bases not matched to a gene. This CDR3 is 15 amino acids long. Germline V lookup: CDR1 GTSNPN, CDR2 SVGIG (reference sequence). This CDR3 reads CAWRGQGVRNQPQHF. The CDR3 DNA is TGTGCCTGGAGAGGGCAGGGGGTACGCAATCAGCCCCAGCATTTT.

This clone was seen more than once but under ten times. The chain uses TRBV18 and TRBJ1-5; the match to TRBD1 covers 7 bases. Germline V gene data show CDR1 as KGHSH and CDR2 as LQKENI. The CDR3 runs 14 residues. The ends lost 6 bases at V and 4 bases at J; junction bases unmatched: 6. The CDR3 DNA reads TGTGCCAGCTCGACGGGACAGACAAATCAGCCCCAGCATTTT. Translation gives CASSTGQTNQPQHF.

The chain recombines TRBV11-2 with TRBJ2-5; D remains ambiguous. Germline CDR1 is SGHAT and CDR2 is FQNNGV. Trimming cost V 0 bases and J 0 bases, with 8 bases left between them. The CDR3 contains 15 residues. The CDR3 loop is CASSLELKYQETQYF. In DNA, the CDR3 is TGTGCCAGCAGCTTAGAGTTGAAGTACCAAGAGACCCAGTACTTC.

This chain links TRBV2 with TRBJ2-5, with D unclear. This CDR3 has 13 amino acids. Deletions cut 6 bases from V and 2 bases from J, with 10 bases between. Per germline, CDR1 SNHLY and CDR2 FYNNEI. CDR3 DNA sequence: TGTGCCAGCAGCCTGGGTCGACAAGAGACCCAGTACTTC. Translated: CASSLGRQETQYF.

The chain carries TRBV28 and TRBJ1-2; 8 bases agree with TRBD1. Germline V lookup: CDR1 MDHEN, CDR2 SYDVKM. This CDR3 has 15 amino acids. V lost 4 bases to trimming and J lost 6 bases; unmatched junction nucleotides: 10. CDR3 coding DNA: TGTGCCAGCAGTTCTCCCCACAGGGGGGTTGATGGCTACACCTTC. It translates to CASSSPHRGVDGYTF.

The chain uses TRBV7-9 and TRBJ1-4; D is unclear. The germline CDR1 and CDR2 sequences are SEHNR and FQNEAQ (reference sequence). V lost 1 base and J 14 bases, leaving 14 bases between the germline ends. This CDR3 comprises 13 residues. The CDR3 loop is CASSLVADSGLFF. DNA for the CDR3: TGTGCCAGCAGCTTAGTGGCGGACTCGGGGCTGTTTTTT. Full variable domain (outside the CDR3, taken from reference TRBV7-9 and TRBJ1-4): DTGVSQNPRHKITKRGQNVTFRCDPISEHNRLYWYRQTLGQGPEFLTYFQNEAQLEKSRLLSDRFSAERPKGSFSTLEIQRTEQGDSAMYLCASSLVADSGLFFGSGTQLSVL.

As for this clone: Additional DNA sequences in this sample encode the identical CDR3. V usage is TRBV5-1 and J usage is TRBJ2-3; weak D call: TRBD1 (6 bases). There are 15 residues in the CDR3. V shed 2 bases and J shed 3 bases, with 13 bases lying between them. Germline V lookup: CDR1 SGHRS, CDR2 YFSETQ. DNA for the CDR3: TGCGCCAGCAGCTTAAGGGGGATGGGAACAGATACGCAGTATTTT. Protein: CASSLRGMGTDTQYF.

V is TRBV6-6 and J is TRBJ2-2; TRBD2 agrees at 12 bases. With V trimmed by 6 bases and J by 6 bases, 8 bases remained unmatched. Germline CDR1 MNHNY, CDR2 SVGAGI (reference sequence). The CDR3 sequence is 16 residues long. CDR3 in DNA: TGTGCCAGCAGACCGGGGACTAGCGGGTTTGCCGGGGAGCTGTTTTTT. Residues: CASRPGTSGFAGELFF.

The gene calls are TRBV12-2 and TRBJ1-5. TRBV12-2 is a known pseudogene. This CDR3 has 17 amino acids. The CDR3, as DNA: TGTGCAAGTCGCTTCGTACTAGAACCAGGGTCCAATCAGCCCCAGCATTTT. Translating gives CASRFVLEPGSNQPQHF.

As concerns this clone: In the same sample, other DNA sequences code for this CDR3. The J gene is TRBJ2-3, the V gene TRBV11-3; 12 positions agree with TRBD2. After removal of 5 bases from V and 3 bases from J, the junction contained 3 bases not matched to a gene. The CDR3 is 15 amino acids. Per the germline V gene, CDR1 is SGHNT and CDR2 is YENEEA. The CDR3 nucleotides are TGTGCCAGCAGCCAAGGACTAGCGGGAACAGATACGCAGTATTTT. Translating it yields CASSQGLAGTDTQYF.

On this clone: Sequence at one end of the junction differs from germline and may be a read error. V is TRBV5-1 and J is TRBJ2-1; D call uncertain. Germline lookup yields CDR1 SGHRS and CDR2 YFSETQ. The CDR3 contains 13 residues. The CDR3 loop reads CASNLDGYNEQFF. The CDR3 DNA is TGCGCCAGCAACTTGGACGGCTACAATGAGCAGTTCTTC.

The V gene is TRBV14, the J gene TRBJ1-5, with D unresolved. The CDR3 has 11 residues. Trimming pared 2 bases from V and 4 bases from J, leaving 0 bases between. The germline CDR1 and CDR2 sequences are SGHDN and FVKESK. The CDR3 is CASSQNQPQHF. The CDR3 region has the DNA TGTGCCAGCAGCCAAAATCAGCCCCAGCATTTT.